This T cell receptor (beta chain) was identified during a study of CD8+CD57+ T cells in acquired aplastic anemia. The patients chosen for sequencing had shown expansion of CD8+CD57+ cells (detected by flow cytometry). V was pared by 11 bases and J by 7 bases, with 8 bases of the junction left unmatched. The CDR3 length is 12 residues. Germline CDR1 is MDHEN and CDR2 is SYDVKM. This clonotype was seen more than once but under ten times. Using genomic DNA as the template, TCR beta VDJ and CDR3 profiling was carried out. TCRdb re-called the reads through MiXCR, storing one row per CDR3 protein. In the table there are about 240,000 distinct CDR3 sequences, around 45% of which are singletons.

The receptor comes from a human donor with aplastic anemia. V usage is TRBV28 and J usage is TRBJ1-1, with 9 bases matching TRBD1. Source material: sorted CD4+, CD8+, or CD8+CD57+ T cells (not recorded which) from PBMCs. The DNA for the CDR3 is TGTGCCTCCGGGACAGGGTATAGTGAAGCTTTCTTT. As protein: CASGTGYSEAFF.